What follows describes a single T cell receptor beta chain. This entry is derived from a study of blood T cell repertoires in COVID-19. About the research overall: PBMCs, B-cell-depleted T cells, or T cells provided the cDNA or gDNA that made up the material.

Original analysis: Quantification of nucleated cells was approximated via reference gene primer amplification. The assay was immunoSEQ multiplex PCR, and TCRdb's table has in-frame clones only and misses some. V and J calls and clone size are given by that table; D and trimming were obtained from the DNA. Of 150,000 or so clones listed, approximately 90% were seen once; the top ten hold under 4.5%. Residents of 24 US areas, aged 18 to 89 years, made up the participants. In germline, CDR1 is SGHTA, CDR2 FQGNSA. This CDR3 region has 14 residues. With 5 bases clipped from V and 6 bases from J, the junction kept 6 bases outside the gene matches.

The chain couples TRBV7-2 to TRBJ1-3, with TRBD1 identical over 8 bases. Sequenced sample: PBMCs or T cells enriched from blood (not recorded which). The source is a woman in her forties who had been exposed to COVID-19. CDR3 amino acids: CASSVRQGQNTIYF. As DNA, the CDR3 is TGTGCCAGCAGCGTCAGACAGGGGCAAAACACCATATATTTT. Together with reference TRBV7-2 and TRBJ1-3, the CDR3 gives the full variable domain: GAGVSQSPSNKVTEKGKDVELRCDPISGHTALYWYRQSLGQGLEFLIYFQGNSAPDKSGLPSDRFSAERTGGSVSTLTIQRTQQEDSAVYLCASSVRQGQNTIYFGEGSWLTVV.